This T cell receptor (beta chain) came from a study of blood T cell repertoires in COVID-19 (dated by TCRdb to 2020 to 2022). Study-level background: Collaborator samples came from the United States, Italy and Spain and covered acute and convalescent phases of COVID-19. The material from the prospective study consisted of cDNA or gDNA derived from T cells, B-cell-depleted T cells, or PBMCs. Subjects who had been exposed to COVID-19, were actively infected with it, or had recovered from it provided the deeply sampled blood TCRbeta repertoires that made up the dataset. The repertoires were released in a freely available public database meant as a resource for research on the immune response to SARS-CoV-2. Samples came from the ongoing ImmuneRACE study (first 160 participants) plus 1,254 subjects from 6 global collaborators. The sample metadata nearly always contained a de-identified subject ID, COVID-19 status, age in years and sex. Where HLA class I and class II types were available, the types were taken from metadata supplied by the sample provider, not from assay-based typing.

Details on this clone: Its antigen is unknown. No much larger clone exists at a distance of one base, and base qualities are not known.

The immunoSEQ Assay, a bias-controlled multiplex PCR, was used to amplify TCRbeta CDR3 regions from genomic DNA. Under the source paper's analysis protocol: The number of nucleated cells in each sample was estimated from the amplification of reference gene primers within the assay. To quantify the absolute abundance of each unique TCRbeta CDR3 rearrangement, sequence reads were collapsed and filtered. For each sample, productive Simpson clonality was calculated as the square root of Simpson's diversity index over productive rearrangements. TCRdb holds this immuneACCESS table with in-frame rearrangements only. Some clones are missing; in checked studies, unresolved V genes explain under half, and the rest has no known cause. For V, J and clone size, that table is used; D and trimming come from the DNA. The sample table lists about 68,000 clones, 87% of them with a count of one. The ten largest clones capture approximately 3.6% of the sample.

V and J are truncated by 1 base and 5 bases respectively, leaving an intervening sequence of 24 bases. Including the terminal cysteine and phenylalanine, the CDR3 comprises 18 residues. Only the CDR3 part of the read is kept: 54 bases, read in frame from the first base. As encoded in the germline V gene, CDR1 is SGHRS while CDR2 is YFSETQ. The investigation overall reported the following: The amount of clinical and demographic metadata varied by source and participant and was provided uncurated.

In Seattle, one collaborating source enrolled patients while the infection was active and tracked those patients longitudinally over the course of disease. The collaborating institutions used their own protocols to collect whole blood in K2EDTA tubes. Collaborator samples were shipped for TCRbeta analysis as frozen whole blood, isolated PBMCs, or DNA extracted from either sample type. The sample comprised peripheral blood. The chain is assembled from TRBV5-1 and TRBJ1-2; D gene: possibly TRBD1, on 6 matching bases. The origin of this receptor is a woman in her forties or fifties with COVID-19, enrolled during active disease. This receptor carries the CDR3 CASSLSGNREGFWYGYTF. The DNA is TGCGCCAGCAGCTTGTCCGGAAACAGGGAGGGTTTTTGGTATGGCTACACCTTC.